This T cell receptor beta chain was captured by sequencing in a study of shared clonotypes between healthy human individuals. Notes on the study in general: It was expected that sequencing depth would affect clonotype sharing among donors.

Produced via immunoSEQ multiplex PCR; TCRdb's table is partial and in-frame only. The sample lists about 2 million clones, 85% to 95% occurring once. The CDR3 is 14 amino acids. Looked up from germline, CDR1 is MDHEN and CDR2 is SYDVKM. V was cut by 4 bases and J by 2 bases, with 11 bases left in between. Points on this clone: The antigen is undetermined.

The source is a man aged 18-30 years in good health. The sequenced sample consisted of naive CD4+ T cells sorted from blood. Subset specified: CD45RA+ positively selected. The chain recombines TRBV28 with TRBJ1-2; a possible D gene is TRBD1 (5 bases). The CDR3 sequence: CASSSHEGNYGYTF. CDR3 DNA sequence: TGTGCCAGCAGTTCACACGAGGGGAACTATGGCTACACCTTC.